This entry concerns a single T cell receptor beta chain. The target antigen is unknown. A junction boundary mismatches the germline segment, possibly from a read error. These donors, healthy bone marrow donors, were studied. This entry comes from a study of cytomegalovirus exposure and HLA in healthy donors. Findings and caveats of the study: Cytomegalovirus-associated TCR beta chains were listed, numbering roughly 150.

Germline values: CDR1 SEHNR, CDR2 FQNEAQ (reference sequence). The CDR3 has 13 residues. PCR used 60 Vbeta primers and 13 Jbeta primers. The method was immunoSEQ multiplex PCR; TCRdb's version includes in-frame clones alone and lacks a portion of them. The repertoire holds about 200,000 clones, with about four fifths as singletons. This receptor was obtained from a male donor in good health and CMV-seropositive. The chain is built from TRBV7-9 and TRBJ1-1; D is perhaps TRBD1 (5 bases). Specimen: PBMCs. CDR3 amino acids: CSSSTRQSTEAFF. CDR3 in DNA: TGTTCCAGCAGCACCCGACAGAGCACTGAAGCTTTCTTT.